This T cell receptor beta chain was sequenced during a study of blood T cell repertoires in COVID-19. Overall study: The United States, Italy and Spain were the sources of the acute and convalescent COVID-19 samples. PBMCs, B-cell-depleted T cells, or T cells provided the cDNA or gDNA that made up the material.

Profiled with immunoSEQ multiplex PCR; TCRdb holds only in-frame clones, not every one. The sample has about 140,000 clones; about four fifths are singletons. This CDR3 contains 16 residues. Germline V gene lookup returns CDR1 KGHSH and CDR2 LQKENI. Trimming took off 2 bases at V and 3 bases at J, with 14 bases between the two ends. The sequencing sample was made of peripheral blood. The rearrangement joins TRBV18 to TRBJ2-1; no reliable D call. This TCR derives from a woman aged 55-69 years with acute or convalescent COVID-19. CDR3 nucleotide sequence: TGTGCCAGCTCACCAAGAAGTACCAGTCGCTACAATGAGCAGTTCTTC. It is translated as CASSPRSTSRYNEQFF.